Listed here are 9 T cell receptor beta chains from one sample, sequenced in a study of blood T cell repertoires in COVID-19. The table came from immunoSEQ multiplex PCR; TCRdb's copy has only in-frame clones and leaves some out. The table lists 150,000 to 200,000 clones, approximately 88% of them singletons. Sequencing was carried out using peripheral blood. Source of these receptors: a woman aged 50 to 60 with acute or convalescent COVID-19.

CDR3 amino acids: CASRTGTREQYF. The CDR3 region has the DNA TGTGCCAGCAGGACAGGGACTCGGGAGCAGTACTTC. This sequence joins TRBV6-5 and TRBJ2-7, with a weak D call TRBD1 (7 bases). V was cut by 6 bases and J by 7 bases, with 13 bases left in between. The CDR3 sequence is 12 residues long. Germline loops: CDR1 MNHEY, CDR2 SVGAGI.

The chain carries TRBV6-1 and TRBJ1-4; D remains ambiguous. This CDR3 spans 18 amino acids. Germline V gene data show CDR1 as MNHNS and CDR2 as SASEGT. Deletions cut 0 bases from V and 0 bases from J, with 14 bases between. The CDR3 sequence is CASSEAGGSRATNEKLFF. CDR3 nucleotides: TGTGCCAGCAGTGAAGCTGGAGGCAGCCGTGCAACTAATGAAAAACTGTTTTTT.

V and J are TRBV5-1 and TRBJ2-5; D is unresolved. Germline loops: CDR1 SGHRS, CDR2 YFSETQ. This CDR3 is 12 amino acids long. V lost 1 base and J 5 bases, leaving 6 bases between the germline ends. The CDR3 region has the DNA TGCGCCAGCAGCTTGAAAGCGGAGACCCAGTACTTC. Its protein is CASSLKAETQYF. Variable domain in full (rest from reference TRBV5-1 and TRBJ2-5): KAGVTQTPRYLIKTRGQQVTLSCSPISGHRSVSWYQQTPGQGLQFLFEYFSETQRNKGNFPGRFSGRQFSNSRSEMNVSTLELGDSALYLCASSLKAETQYFGPGTRLLVL.

The chain couples TRBV11-3 to TRBJ2-1, with TRBD1 identical over 7 bases. This CDR3 has 13 amino acids. The germline V gene has CDR1 SGHNT and CDR2 YENEEA. The J segment lost 12 bases and the V segment lost 5 bases, leaving 10 bases of the junction unmatched. For the CDR3, the DNA is TGTGCCAGCAGCCCCGGGACAGCGTCGGGGCAGTTCTTC. It is translated as CASSPGTASGQFF.

V gene TRBV12-5 combines with J gene TRBJ2-3, with 15 bases identical to TRBD2. Germline CDR1 and CDR2: LGHNT and FRNRAP. V lost 0 bases to trimming and J lost 3 bases; unmatched junction nucleotides: 13. The CDR3 runs to 21 residues. As DNA, the CDR3 is TGTGCTAGTGGTTTGGTACAGGGGACTAGCGGGGGGCCGGGAGAGACAGATACGCAGTATTTT. Amino acids: CASGLVQGTSGGPGETDTQYF.

The rearrangement uses TRBV11-3 and TRBJ2-1, with TRBD2 identical over 7 bases. This CDR3 spans 16 amino acids. Looked up from germline, CDR1 is SGHNT and CDR2 is YENEEA. The J segment lost 7 bases and the V segment lost 5 bases, leaving 14 bases of the junction unmatched. The CDR3: CASSHMGGSLGNEQFF. The DNA for the CDR3 is TGTGCCAGCAGCCATATGGGGGGGTCCCTGGGGAATGAGCAGTTCTTC.

The genes are TRBV27 and TRBJ2-7; TRBD1 is a possible D gene (5 bases). This CDR3 has 14 residues. V gave up 7 bases and J gave up 2 bases, with 15 bases separating them. CDR1 and CDR2 (germline): MNHEY, SMNVEV (reference sequence). As DNA, the CDR3 is TGTGCCAGCACCCGACCGACAGCTACCTACGAGCAGTACTTC. Protein: CASTRPTATYEQYF.

The gene calls are TRBV6-2 or TRBV6-3 and TRBJ2-7, with 8 nucleotides matching TRBD1. Germline V gene data show CDR1 as MNHEY and CDR2 as SVGEGT. This CDR3 has 14 residues. With 6 bases clipped from V and 6 bases from J, the junction kept 10 bases outside the gene matches. The CDR3 spells CASSPGQGLGEQYF. In DNA, the CDR3 is TGTGCCAGCAGCCCCGGACAGGGACTCGGCGAGCAGTACTTC.

The chain employs TRBV7-2 and TRBJ1-1; 8 bases match TRBD1. Unmatched junction bases numbered 4, after V lost 1 base and J lost 0 bases. From germline, CDR1 is SGHTA and CDR2 FQGNSA. This CDR3 spans 16 amino acids. The CDR3 sequence is CASSLETGALNTEAFF. In DNA form, the CDR3 reads TGTGCCAGCAGCTTAGAGACAGGGGCGTTGAACACTGAAGCTTTCTTT.